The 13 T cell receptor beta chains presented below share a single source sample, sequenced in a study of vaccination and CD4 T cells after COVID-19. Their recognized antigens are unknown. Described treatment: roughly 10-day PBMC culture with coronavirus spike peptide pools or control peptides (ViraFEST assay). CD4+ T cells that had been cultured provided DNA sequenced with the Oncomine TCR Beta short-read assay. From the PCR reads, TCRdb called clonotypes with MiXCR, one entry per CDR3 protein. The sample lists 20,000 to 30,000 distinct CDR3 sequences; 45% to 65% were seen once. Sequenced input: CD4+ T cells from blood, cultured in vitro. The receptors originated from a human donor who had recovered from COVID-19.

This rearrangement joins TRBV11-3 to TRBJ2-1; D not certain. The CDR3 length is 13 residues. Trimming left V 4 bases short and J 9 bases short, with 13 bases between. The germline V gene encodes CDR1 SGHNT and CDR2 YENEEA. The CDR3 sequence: CASSYTIQREQFF. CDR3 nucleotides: TGTGCCAGCAGCTATACTATTCAACGTGAGCAGTTCTTC.

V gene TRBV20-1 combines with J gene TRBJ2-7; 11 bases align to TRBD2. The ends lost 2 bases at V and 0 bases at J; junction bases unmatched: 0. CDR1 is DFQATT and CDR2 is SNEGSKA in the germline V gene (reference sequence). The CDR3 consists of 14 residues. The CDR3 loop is CSARTSGSSYEQYF. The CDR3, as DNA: TGCAGTGCTAGAACTAGCGGGAGCTCCTACGAGCAGTACTTC.

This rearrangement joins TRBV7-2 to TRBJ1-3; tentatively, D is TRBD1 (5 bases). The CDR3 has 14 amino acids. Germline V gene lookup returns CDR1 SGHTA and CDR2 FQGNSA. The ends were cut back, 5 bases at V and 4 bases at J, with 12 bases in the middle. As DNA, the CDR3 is TGTGCCAGCAGCCCTGGGGCGATGGGAAACACCATATATTTT. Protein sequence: CASSPGAMGNTIYF. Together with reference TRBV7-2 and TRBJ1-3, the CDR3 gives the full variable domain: GAGVSQSPSNKVTEKGKDVELRCDPISGHTALYWYRQSLGQGLEFLIYFQGNSAPDKSGLPSDRFSAERTGGSVSTLTIQRTQQEDSAVYLCASSPGAMGNTIYFGEGSWLTVV.

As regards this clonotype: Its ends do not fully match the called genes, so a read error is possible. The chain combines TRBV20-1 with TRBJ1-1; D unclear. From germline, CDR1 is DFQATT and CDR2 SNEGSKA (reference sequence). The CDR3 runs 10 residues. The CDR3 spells CSAGDTEAFF. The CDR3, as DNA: TGCAGTGCTGGTGACACTGAGGCTTTCTTT.

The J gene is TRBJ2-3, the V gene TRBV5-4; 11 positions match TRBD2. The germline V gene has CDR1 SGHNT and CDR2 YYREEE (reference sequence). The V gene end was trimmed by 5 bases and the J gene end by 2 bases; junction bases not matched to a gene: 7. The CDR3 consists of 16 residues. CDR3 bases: TGTGCCAGCAGGGCCGGGACTAGCGGTTTCACAGATACGCAGTATTTT. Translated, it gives CASRAGTSGFTDTQYF. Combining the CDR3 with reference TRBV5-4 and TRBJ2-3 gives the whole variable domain ETGVTQSPTHLIKTRGQQVTLRCSSQSGHNTVSWYQQALGQGPQFIFQYYREEENGRGNFPPRFSGLQFPNYSSELNVNALELDDSALYLCASRAGTSGFTDTQYFGPGTRLTVL.

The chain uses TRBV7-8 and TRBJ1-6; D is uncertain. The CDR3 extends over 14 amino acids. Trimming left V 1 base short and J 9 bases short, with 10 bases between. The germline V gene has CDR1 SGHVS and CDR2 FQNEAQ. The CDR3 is CASSLGGSASPLHF. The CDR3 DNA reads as TGTGCCAGCAGCTTAGGAGGGTCGGCTTCACCCCTCCACTTT.

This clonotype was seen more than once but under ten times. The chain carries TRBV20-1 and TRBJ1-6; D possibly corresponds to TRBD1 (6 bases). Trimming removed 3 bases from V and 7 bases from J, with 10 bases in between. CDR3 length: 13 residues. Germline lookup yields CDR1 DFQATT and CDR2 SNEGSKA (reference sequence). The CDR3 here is CSARDRRNSPLHF. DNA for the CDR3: TGCAGTGCTAGGGACAGAAGAAATTCACCCCTCCACTTT.

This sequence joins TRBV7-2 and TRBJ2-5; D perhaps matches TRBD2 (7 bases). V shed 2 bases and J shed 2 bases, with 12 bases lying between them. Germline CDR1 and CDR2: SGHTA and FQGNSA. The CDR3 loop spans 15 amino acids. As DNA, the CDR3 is TGTGCCAGCAGCTTACGCGGGGGCCGGCAAGAGACCCAGTACTTC. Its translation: CASSLRGGRQETQYF.

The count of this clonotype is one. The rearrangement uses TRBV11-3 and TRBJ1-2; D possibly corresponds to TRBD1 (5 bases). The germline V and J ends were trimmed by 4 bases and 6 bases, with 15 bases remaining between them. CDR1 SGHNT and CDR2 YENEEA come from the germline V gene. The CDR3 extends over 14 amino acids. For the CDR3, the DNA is TGTGCCAGCAGCTCTGGGAGGGGACGGGATGGCTACACCTTC. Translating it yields CASSSGRGRDGYTF.

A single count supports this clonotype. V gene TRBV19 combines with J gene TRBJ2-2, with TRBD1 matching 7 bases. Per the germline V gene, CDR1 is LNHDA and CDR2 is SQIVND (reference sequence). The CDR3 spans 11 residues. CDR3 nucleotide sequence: TGTGCTACAGGGGTCACCGGGGAGCTGTTTTTT. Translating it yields CATGVTGELFF.

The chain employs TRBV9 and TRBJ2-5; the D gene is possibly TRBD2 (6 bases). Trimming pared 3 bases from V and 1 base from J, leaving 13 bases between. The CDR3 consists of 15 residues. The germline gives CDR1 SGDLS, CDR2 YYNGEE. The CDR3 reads CASSASGTRQETQYF. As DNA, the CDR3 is TGTGCCAGCAGCGCATCCGGGACTCGCCAAGAGACCCAGTACTTC.

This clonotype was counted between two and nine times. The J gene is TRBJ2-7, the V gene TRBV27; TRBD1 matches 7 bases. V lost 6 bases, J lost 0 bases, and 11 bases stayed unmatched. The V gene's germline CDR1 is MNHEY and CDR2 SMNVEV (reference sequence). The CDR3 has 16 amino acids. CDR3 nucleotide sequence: TGTGCCAGCAGCTTGACGGGACAGTGGAGCTCCTACGAGCAGTACTTC. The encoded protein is CASSLTGQWSSYEQYF.

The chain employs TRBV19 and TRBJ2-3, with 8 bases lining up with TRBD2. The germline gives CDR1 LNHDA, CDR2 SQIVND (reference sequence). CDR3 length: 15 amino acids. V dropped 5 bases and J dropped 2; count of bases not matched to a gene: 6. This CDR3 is CASSLGRGDTDTQYF. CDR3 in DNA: TGTGCCAGTAGTTTGGGGCGGGGGGACACAGATACGCAGTATTTT.